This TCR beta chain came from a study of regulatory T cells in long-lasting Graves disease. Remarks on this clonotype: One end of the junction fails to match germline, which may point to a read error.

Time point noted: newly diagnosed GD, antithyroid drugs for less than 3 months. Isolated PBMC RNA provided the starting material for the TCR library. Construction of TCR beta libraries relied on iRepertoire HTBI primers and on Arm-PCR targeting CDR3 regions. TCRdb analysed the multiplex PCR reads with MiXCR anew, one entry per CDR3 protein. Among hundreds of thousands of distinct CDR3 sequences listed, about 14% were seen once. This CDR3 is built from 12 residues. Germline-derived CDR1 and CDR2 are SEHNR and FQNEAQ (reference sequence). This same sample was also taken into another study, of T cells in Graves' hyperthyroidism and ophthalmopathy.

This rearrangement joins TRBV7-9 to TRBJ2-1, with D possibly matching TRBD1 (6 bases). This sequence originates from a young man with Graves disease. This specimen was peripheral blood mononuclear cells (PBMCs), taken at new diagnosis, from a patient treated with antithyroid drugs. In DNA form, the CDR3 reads TGTGCCAGCAGCTCCGACAGGCCCCCCGTGGTCTTC. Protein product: CASSSDRPPVVF.